This T cell receptor beta chain came from a study of radiation and T cells in renal cell carcinoma. Study-wide findings and caveats: Top tumor clonotypes rose in blood 2 weeks post-radiation, then contracted.

Germline V gene data show CDR1 as SGHRS and CDR2 as YFSETQ. The CDR3 is 14 amino acids. Trimming stripped 4 bases from V and 1 base from J, with 12 bases between. Comments on this clone: Its antigen is unknown.

Time point in this sample: blood 4 weeks post-SBRT, at nephrectomy. Described treatment: 15 Gy SBRT to primary tumor, nephrectomy 4 weeks later. Here immunoSEQ multiplex PCR was the method, and the copy in TCRdb shows in-frame clones only, minus some. The sample holds roughly 82,000 clones, nearly 90% seen once. The TCR was taken from a woman in her seventies with renal cell carcinoma. The rearrangement links TRBV5-1 to TRBJ2-7, with a tentative D call TRBD1 (5 bases). The source material was blood, sampled from a patient whose treatment included radiotherapy and nephrectomy. CDR3 DNA: TGCGCCAGCAGCAATACAGGCACTTCCTACGAGCAGTACTTC. It specifies CASSNTGTSYEQYF.